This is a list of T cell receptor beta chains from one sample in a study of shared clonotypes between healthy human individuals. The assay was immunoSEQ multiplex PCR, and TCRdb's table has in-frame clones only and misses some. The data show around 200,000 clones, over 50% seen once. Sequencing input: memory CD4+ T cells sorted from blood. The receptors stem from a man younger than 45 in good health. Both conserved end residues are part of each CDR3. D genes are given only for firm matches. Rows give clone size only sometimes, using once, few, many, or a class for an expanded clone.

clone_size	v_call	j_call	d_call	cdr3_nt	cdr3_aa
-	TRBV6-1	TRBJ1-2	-	TGTGCCAGCAGTGAGGAGGGGACTAACTATGGCTACACCTTC	CASSEEGTNYGYTF
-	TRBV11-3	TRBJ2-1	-	TGTGCCAGCAGCTTAGACTCTAACAATGAGCAGTTCTTC	CASSLDSNNEQFF
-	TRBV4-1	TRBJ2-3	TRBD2	TGCGCCAGCAGCCTGATTAGCGGGAGTGGGGCTAATACGCAGTATTTT	CASSLISGSGANTQYF
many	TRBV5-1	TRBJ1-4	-	TGCGCCAGCAGCTCCACCTCGGGAACTAATGAAAAACTGTTTTTT	CASSSTSGTNEKLFF
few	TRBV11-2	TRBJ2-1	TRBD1	TGTGCCAGCAGCTTAGATCTGGGACAGGTGGTCTACAATGAGCAGTTCTTC	CASSLDLGQVVYNEQFF
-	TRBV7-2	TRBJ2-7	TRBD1	TGTGCCAGCAGCGAACAGGGGGCTTGGGACGAGCAGTACTTC	CASSEQGAWDEQYF
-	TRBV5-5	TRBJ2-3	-	TGTGCCAGCAGCTTGTTGGGCCGTAACCGGGCTAGCTGGACAGATACGCAGTATTTT	CASSLLGRNRASWTDTQYF
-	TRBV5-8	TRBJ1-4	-	TGTGCCAGCAGCTTGGCCCAGGGTGAAAAACTGTTTTTT	CASSLAQGEKLFF
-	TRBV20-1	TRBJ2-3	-	TGCAGTGCTAGGTTCCCAGATACGCAGTATTTT	CSARFPDTQYF
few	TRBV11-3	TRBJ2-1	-	TGTGCCAGCAGCTTTCCGGGTAAGGATGAGCAGTTCTTC	CASSFPGKDEQFF
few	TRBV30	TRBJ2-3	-	TGTGCCTGGAGTGGGACCCATACGCAGTATTTT	CAWSGTHTQYF
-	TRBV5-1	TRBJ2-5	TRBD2	TGCGCCAGCAGCTCTCGGGGGGAAATGGAGACCCAGTACTTC	CASSSRGEMETQYF
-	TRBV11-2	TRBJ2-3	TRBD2	TGTGCCAGCAGCTTAGGTCTAGCGGGGGGAGGTGGAGATACGCAGTATTTT	CASSLGLAGGGGDTQYF